A selection of T cell receptor beta chains follows, all from one sample in a study of CD8+ T cells in alopecia areata. TCRdb's copy holds only in-frame clones and misses some; the assay was immunoSEQ multiplex PCR. The sample shows about 260,000 clones, 60% of them seen only once. The sequencing used CD4+ T cells sorted from blood, collected around week 53, from a patient treated with tofacitinib. Receptors originate from a human donor with alopecia areata. Both conserved end residues are part of each CDR3. D genes are given only for firm matches. Size is stated for part of the rows, as once, few or many counts, or as a class when the clone is expanded.

d_gene,abundance,j_gene,v_gene,CDR3aa,CDR3nt
NA,NA,TRBJ2-7,TRBV6-5,CASSYSGTTKAEQYF,TGTGCCAGCAGTTACTCCGGGACAACGAAGGCCGAGCAGTACTTC
NA,few,TRBJ1-1,TRBV6-6,CASMEQTNTEAFF,TGTGCCAGTATGGAACAGACGAACACTGAAGCTTTCTTT
NA,NA,TRBJ1-5,TRBV5-7,CASSLAGICNQPQHF,TGTGCCAGCAGCTTGGCGGGAATATGCAATCAGCCCCAGCATTTT
NA,NA,TRBJ2-1,TRBV18,CASSSSRGSNEQFF,TGTGCCAGCTCATCATCAAGAGGGTCCAATGAGCAGTTCTTC
TRBD1,NA,TRBJ2-5,TRBV19,CASKVDRGRETQYF,TGTGCCAGTAAGGTTGACAGGGGTAGGGAGACCCAGTACTTC
NA,few,TRBJ1-1,TRBV11-1,CASSLGAGIMNTEAFF,TGTGCCAGCAGCTTAGGGGCAGGGATTATGAACACTGAAGCTTTCTTT
NA,NA,TRBJ1-2,TRBV5-6,CASSLPGRVSGYTF,TGTGCCAGCAGTCTTCCAGGCAGGGTGAGCGGCTACACCTTC
NA,few,TRBJ1-1,TRBV19,CASSNHENTEAFF,TGTGCCAGTAGTAACCACGAGAACACTGAAGCTTTCTTT
NA,NA,TRBJ1-6,TRBV9,CASSAPYENSPLHF,TGTGCCAGCAGCGCCCCTTACGAGAATTCACCCCTCCACTTT
TRBD1,NA,TRBJ2-3,TRBV29-1,CSAEGQGHTDTQYF,TGCAGCGCTGAGGGACAGGGGCACACAGATACGCAGTATTTT
TRBD1,NA,TRBJ2-2,TRBV7-9,CASSLGQGATTGELFF,TGTGCCAGCAGCCTGGGACAGGGGGCGACCACCGGGGAGCTGTTTTTT
TRBD2,NA,TRBJ2-5,TRBV29-1,CSVFPGLAGGETQYF,TGCAGCGTTTTCCCTGGACTAGCGGGGGGGGAGACCCAGTACTTC
NA,few,TRBJ1-5,TRBV7-9,CASTTEGQPQHF,TGTGCCAGCACCACCGAGGGTCAGCCCCAGCATTTT
NA,NA,TRBJ2-5,TRBV29-1,CSAAAGTRGTQYF,TGCAGCGCCGCCGCAGGAACCCGCGGGACCCAGTACTTC
NA,NA,TRBJ2-5,TRBV7-2,CATGLQSRVETQYF,TGTGCCACCGGACTTCAGTCGCGGGTGGAGACCCAGTACTTC
NA,NA,TRBJ1-2,TRBV15,CATSRDPGDGYTF,TGTGCCACCAGCAGAGATCCCGGGGATGGCTACACCTTC
NA,once,TRBJ2-7,TRBV6-6,CASSYSPAFDYEQYF,TGTGCCAGCAGTTACTCGCCAGCATTCGACTACGAGCAGTACTTC
NA,NA,TRBJ1-5,TRBV5-5,CASSLQDQDNQPQHF,TGTGCCAGCAGCTTACAGGATCAGGACAATCAGCCCCAGCATTTT
NA,NA,TRBJ1-1,TRBV6-6,CASSSPVRGTTEAFF,TGTGCCAGCAGTTCCCCAGTACGTGGGACCACTGAAGCTTTCTTT
TRBD1,NA,TRBJ2-7,TRBV15,CATSRSPTGQYEQYF,TGTGCCACCAGCAGATCCCCGACAGGGCAATACGAGCAGTACTTC
NA,NA,TRBJ1-1,TRBV5-6,CASSPTRGAGDTEAFF,TGTGCCAGCAGCCCGACGCGAGGGGCTGGGGACACTGAAGCTTTCTTT
NA,NA,TRBJ2-7,TRBV29-1,CSVSADSPYEQYF,TGCAGCGTTTCGGCAGACTCCCCCTACGAGCAGTACTTC
NA,few,TRBJ1-1,TRBV6-1,CASSSRTREAEAFF,TGTGCCAGCAGTTCGCGGACCCGGGAGGCTGAAGCTTTCTTT
NA,NA,TRBJ2-5,TRBV6-5,CASSYFREETQYF,TGTGCCAGCAGTTACTTTCGGGAAGAGACCCAGTACTTC
NA,few,TRBJ2-2,TRBV7-9,CASSIQNTGELFF,TGTGCCAGCAGCATTCAGAACACCGGGGAGCTGTTTTTT
TRBD2,once,TRBJ2-1,TRBV7-3,CASSLAGGYNEQFF,TGTGCCAGCAGCTTGGCGGGGGGATACAATGAGCAGTTCTTC
TRBD1,NA,TRBJ2-2,TRBV10-3,CAITYGQGGTGELFF,TGTGCCATCACCTACGGACAGGGAGGCACCGGGGAGCTGTTTTTT
TRBD2,NA,TRBJ2-5,TRBV10-2,CASGSGGAGGETQYF,TGCGCCAGCGGGAGCGGGGGGGCCGGTGGAGAGACCCAGTACTTC
NA,once,TRBJ2-3,TRBV9,CASSVGQRDTQYF,TGTGCCAGCAGCGTAGGTCAGCGGGATACGCAGTATTTT
NA,NA,TRBJ1-2,TRBV5-1,CASSLGPTTNYGYTF,TGCGCCAGCAGCTTAGGACCGACGACCAACTATGGCTACACCTTC
NA,NA,TRBJ2-3,TRBV25-1,CASSGRSSDTQYF,TGTGCCAGCAGTGGCCGATCGTCAGATACGCAGTATTTT